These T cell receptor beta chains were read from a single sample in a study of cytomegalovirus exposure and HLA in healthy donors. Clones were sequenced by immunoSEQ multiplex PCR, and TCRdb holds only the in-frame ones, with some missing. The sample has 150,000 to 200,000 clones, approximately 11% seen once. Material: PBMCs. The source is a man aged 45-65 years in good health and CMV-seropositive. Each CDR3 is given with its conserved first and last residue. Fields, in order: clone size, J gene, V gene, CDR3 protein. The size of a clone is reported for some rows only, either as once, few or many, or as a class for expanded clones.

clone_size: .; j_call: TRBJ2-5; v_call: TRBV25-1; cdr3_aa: CASSERTGNWETQYF
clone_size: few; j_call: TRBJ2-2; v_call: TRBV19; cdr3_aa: CASSTTGANTGELFF
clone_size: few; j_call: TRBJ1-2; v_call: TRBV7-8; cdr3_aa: CASSPTVNYGYTF
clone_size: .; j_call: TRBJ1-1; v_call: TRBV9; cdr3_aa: CASSVDLRAGNTEAFF
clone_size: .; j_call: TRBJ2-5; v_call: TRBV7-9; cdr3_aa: CASSSRGGETQYF
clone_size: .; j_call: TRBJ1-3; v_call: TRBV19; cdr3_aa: CASSILGQGESTIYF
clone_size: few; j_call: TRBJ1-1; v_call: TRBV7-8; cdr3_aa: CASSIGQGGMNTEAFF
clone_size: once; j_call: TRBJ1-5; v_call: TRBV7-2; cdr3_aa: CASSLVTGGGQPQHF
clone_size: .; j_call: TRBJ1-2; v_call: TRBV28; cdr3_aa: CASRIGSGYTF
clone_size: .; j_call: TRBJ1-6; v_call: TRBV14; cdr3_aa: CASSRQKSVSNSPLHF
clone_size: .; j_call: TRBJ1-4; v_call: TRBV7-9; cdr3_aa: CASSLPQGGNEKLFF
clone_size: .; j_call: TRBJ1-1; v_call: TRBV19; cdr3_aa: CASSIDRAPNTEAFF
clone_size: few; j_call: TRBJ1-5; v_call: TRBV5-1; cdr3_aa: CASSFEGDNQPQHF
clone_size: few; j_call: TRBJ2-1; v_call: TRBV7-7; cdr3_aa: CASNFSGASSYNEQFF
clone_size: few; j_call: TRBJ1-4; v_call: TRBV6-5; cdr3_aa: CASSPLLAPNEKLFF
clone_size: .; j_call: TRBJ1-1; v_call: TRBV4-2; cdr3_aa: CASSPTGGGGTEAFF